This T cell receptor (beta chain) originates from a study of control samples from healthy donors and cancer patients. Profiled with immunoSEQ multiplex PCR; TCRdb holds only in-frame clones, not every one. The table records 60,000 to 80,000 clones, roughly 84% of them present only once. This CDR3 region has 17 residues. With 4 bases clipped from V and 4 bases from J, the junction kept 10 bases outside the gene matches. CDR1 and CDR2 (germline): MDHEN, SYDVKM. The chain couples TRBV28 to TRBJ2-1, with 10 bases matching TRBD2. This sequence was found in a woman aged 50 to 60 in good health. What was sequenced was blood. The CDR3 region has the DNA TGTGCCAGCAGTTCGGAACTAGCGGGGTGGGGGTACAATGAGCAGTTCTTC. Translation gives CASSSELAGWGYNEQFF.